The 9 T cell receptor beta chains in this list originate from one sample, sequenced in a study of radiotherapy plus CTLA-4 blockade in lung cancer. Sequencing used immunoSEQ multiplex PCR; TCRdb keeps in-frame clones, though not all of them. The sample has 50,000 to 75,000 clones, about 72% seen once. The sample was peripheral blood, taken from a patient treated with radiotherapy plus ipilimumab. The receptor set was obtained from a human donor with non-small cell lung cancer who had a complete response to radiotherapy plus ipilimumab.

Only one count was recorded for this clone. V is TRBV6-1 and J is TRBJ2-3, with TRBD2 identical over 13 bases. V lost 4 bases, J lost 4 bases, and 5 bases stayed unmatched. Germline CDR1 and CDR2: MNHNS and SASEGT. The CDR3 totals 16 residues. The CDR3 loop is CASSARTSGSADTQYF. CDR3 DNA sequence: TGTGCCAGCAGTGCCCGGACTAGCGGGAGTGCAGATACGCAGTATTTT.

This chain links TRBV28 with TRBJ2-7, with 11 positions matching TRBD1. The germline V gene encodes CDR1 MDHEN and CDR2 SYDVKM. J was trimmed by 9 bases and V by 6 bases; bases with no gene match: 13. The CDR3 consists of 15 residues. CDR3 sequence (DNA): TGTGCCAGCAGCTTAACCGGGACAGGGGGGGACGGGCAGTACGTC. Amino acid sequence: CASSLTGTGGDGQYV.

This clone was observed a few times. V usage is TRBV27 and J usage is TRBJ2-1; no definite D call. Germline V CDR1 and CDR2: MNHEY, SMNVEV (reference sequence). This CDR3 region has 14 residues. Deletions cut 2 bases from V and 6 bases from J, with 11 bases between. The CDR3 nucleotides read TGTGCCAGCAGTTTACATCCAACCCCCAATGAGCAGTTCTTC. It specifies CASSLHPTPNEQFF.

Details on this clone: The junction and the germline gene differ at one end; a read error may be behind it. V is TRBV7-7 and J is TRBJ2-2; D gene uncertain. The CDR3 is 13 amino acids. Germline values: CDR1 SSHAT, CDR2 FNYEAQ (reference sequence). CDR3 amino acids: CASSLGSPGELFF. CDR3 bases: TGTGCTAGCAGCTTGGGTAGCCCCGGGGAGCTGTTTTTT.

The chain carries TRBV29-1 and TRBJ2-1; D remains ambiguous. The CDR3 has 13 amino acids. Germline lookup yields CDR1 SQVTM and CDR2 ANQGSEA. V was clipped by 2 bases and J by 8 bases, with 13 bases between them. DNA of the CDR3: TGCAGCGTTGAAAATGTGGCTAGTGATGAGCAGTTCTTC. It translates to CSVENVASDEQFF.

V is TRBV5-1 and J is TRBJ1-2; 10 bases line up with TRBD1. The CDR3 totals 18 residues. The ends lost 4 bases at V and 4 bases at J; junction bases unmatched: 16. Looked up from germline, CDR1 is SGHRS and CDR2 is YFSETQ. CDR3 protein: CASSRSGTGDGISYGYTF. CDR3 coding DNA: TGCGCCAGCAGCCGGTCGGGGACAGGGGACGGCATAAGCTATGGCTACACCTTC. Looking up the rest from reference TRBV5-1 and TRBJ1-2 gives the full variable domain: KAGVTQTPRYLIKTRGQQVTLSCSPISGHRSVSWYQQTPGQGLQFLFEYFSETQRNKGNFPGRFSGRQFSNSRSEMNVSTLELGDSALYLCASSRSGTGDGISYGYTFGSGTRLTVV.

The chain's CDR3 is CASSPDTAGANVLTF. The CDR3 DNA reads as TGTGCCAGCTCACCAGACACAGCTGGGGCCAACGTCCTGACTTTC. J is TRBJ2-6 and V is TRBV18; D is uncertain. There are 15 residues in the CDR3. Trimming stripped 2 bases from V and 2 bases from J, with 7 bases between. Germline V gives CDR1 KGHSH, CDR2 LQKENI.

The chain links TRBV29-1 to TRBJ1-1; no firm D call. This CDR3 spans 13 amino acids. Germline loops: CDR1 SQVTM, CDR2 ANQGSEA. Trimming removed 4 bases at V and 1 base at J, with 10 bases between. The CDR3 protein is CSVVRLGNTEAFF. The CDR3 region has the DNA TGCAGCGTTGTAAGGCTAGGGAACACTGAAGCTTTCTTT.

This chain uses TRBV5-1 with TRBJ2-2; TRBD1 aligns across 9 bases. In germline, CDR1 is SGHRS, CDR2 YFSETQ. The junction had 2 bases not matched to a gene; V was cut back by 2 bases and J by 3 bases. There are 15 residues in the CDR3. CDR3 bases: TGCGCCAGCAGCTTCCGGACAGGGGACACCGGGGAGCTGTTTTTT. It specifies CASSFRTGDTGELFF.